The sequence of this T cell receptor (beta chain) was determined in a study of blood T cell repertoires in COVID-19. Overall study: Both acute and convalescent COVID-19 samples were obtained from the United States, Italy and Spain.

Per the original methods: Amplification from reference gene primers served as the basis for estimated nucleated cell counts. Clones were read by immunoSEQ multiplex PCR, and TCRdb kept only the in-frame ones, dropping some. Clonal size and the V and J genes are those of that table, whereas D and trimming came from the DNA. The sample includes 53,000 or so clones, over 85% of them seen just once. The germline V gene encodes CDR1 SGDLS and CDR2 YYNGEE. Trimming took 0 bases from V and 9 from J; bases not matched to a gene: 11. The length of the CDR3 is 16 residues. This TCR derives from a man aged 80 or over with acute or convalescent COVID-19. V gene TRBV9 combines with J gene TRBJ2-2; 7 bases are a match to TRBD1. The material sequenced was peripheral blood. The CDR3 sequence is CASSVVPGGRERELFF. In nucleotides, the CDR3 is TGTGCCAGCAGCGTAGTGCCAGGGGGAAGGGAGAGGGAGCTGTTTTTT.